This T cell receptor (beta chain) was sequenced in a study of cytomegalovirus exposure and HLA in healthy donors. Notes on the study in general: By HLA locus, TCR association rates varied in a later analysis, with DRB1 showing the most and HLA-C the fewest. Associated with cytomegalovirus, according to the listing, were 150 to 200 TCR beta chains.

In this sample, this clone is medium-sized (0.01 to 0.1%). Its antigen remains unknown. This PCR relied on a set of 60 Vbeta primers and 13 Jbeta primers. Using immunoSEQ multiplex PCR, the repertoire was profiled, and TCRdb retains in-frame clones only, with some absent. The profile shows approximately 95,000 clones, about 80% of them singletons. V was trimmed by 1 base and J by 6 bases, leaving 6 bases between them. The germline V gene has CDR1 LNHNV and CDR2 YYDKDF (reference sequence). The CDR3 totals 12 residues. The sample taken for sequencing was PBMCs. The gene calls are TRBV15 and TRBJ1-2; no clear D. The TCR sequence derives from a man in his late teens or twenties in good health and CMV-seropositive. The CDR3 DNA reads as TGTGCCACCAGCAGAGGAGATGATGGCTACACCTTC. As protein: CATSRGDDGYTF.